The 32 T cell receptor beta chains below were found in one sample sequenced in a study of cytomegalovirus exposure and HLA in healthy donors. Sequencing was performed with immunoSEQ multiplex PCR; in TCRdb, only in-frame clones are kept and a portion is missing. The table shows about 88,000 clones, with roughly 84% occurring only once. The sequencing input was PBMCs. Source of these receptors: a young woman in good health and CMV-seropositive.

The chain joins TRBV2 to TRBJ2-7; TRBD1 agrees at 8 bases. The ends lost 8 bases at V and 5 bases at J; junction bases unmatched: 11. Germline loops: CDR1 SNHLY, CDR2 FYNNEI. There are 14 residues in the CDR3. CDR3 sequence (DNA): TGTGCCAGCTTTGAGGGGACAGGTTACGACGAGCAGTACTTC. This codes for CASFEGTGYDEQYF. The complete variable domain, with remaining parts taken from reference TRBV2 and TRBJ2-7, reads EPEVTQTPSHQVTQMGQEVILRCVPISNHLYFYWYRQILGQKVEFLVSFYNNEISEKSEIFDDQFSVERPDGSNFTLKIRSTKLEDSAMYFCASFEGTGYDEQYFGPGTRLTVT.

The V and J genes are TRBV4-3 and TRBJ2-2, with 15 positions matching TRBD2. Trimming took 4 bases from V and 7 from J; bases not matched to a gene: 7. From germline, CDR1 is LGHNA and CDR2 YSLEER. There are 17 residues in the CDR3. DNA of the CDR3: TGCGCCAGCAGCCTAGGACTAGCGGGGGGGCTTGGCGGGGAGCTGTTTTTT. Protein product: CASSLGLAGGLGGELFF.

The CDR3 here is CASSRGTGVEHEQYF. The CDR3 region has the DNA TGTGCCAGCAGCCGTGGGACAGGGGTGGAACACGAGCAGTACTTC. The genes are TRBV7-3 and TRBJ2-7; TRBD1 aligns across 10 bases. The CDR3 spans 15 residues. Germline V gene lookup returns CDR1 SGHTA and CDR2 FQGTGA. Trimming cost V 5 bases and J 5 bases; bases outside gene matches: 9.

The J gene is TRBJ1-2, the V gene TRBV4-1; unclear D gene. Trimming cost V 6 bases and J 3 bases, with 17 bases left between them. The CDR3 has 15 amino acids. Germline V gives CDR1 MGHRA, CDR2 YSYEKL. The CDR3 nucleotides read TGCGCCAGCAGGGAAGGGAGCCTTAACTACTATGGCTACACCTTC. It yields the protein CASREGSLNYYGYTF.

In DNA form, the CDR3 reads TGTGCCAGCAGCGTAGCCCCGACGGGGGTGAACACCGGGGAGCTGTTTTTT. It specifies CASSVAPTGVNTGELFF. The chain combines TRBV9 with TRBJ2-2, with D perhaps TRBD2 (6 bases). This CDR3 spans 17 amino acids. The germline V gene has CDR1 SGDLS and CDR2 YYNGEE. V was pared by 0 bases and J by 1 base, with 13 bases between.

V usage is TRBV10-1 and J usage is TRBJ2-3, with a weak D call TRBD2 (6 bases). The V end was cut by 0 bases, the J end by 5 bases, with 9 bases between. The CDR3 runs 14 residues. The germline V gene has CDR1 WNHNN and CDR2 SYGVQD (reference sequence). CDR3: CASSESSGRDTQYF. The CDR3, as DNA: TGCGCCAGCAGTGAGTCTAGCGGTCGAGATACGCAGTATTTT.

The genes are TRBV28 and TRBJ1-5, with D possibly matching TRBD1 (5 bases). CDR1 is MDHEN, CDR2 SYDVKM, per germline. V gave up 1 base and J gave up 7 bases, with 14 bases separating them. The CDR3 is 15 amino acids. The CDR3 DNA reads TGTGCCAGCAGTTTATCGGCAGGGCAAGGGCAGCCCCAGCATTTT. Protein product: CASSLSAGQGQPQHF.

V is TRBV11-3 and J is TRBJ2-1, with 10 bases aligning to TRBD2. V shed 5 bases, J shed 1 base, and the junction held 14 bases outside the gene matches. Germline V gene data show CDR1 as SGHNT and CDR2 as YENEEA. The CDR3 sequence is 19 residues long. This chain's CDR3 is CASSGQLAGSPTSYNEQFF. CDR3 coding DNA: TGTGCCAGCAGCGGTCAACTAGCGGGGTCGCCTACTTCCTACAATGAGCAGTTCTTC.

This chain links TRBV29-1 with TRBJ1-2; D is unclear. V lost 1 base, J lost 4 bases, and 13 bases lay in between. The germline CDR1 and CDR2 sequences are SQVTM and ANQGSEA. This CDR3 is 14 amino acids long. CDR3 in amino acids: CSVEVPQSSYGYTF. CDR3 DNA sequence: TGCAGCGTTGAAGTCCCCCAGTCCTCCTATGGCTACACCTTC. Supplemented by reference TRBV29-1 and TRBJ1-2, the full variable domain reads SAVISQKPSRDICQRGTSLTIQCQVDSQVTMMFWYRQQPGQSLTLIATANQGSEATYESGFVIDKFPISRPNLTFSTLTVSNMSPEDSSIYLCSVEVPQSSYGYTFGSGTRLTVV.

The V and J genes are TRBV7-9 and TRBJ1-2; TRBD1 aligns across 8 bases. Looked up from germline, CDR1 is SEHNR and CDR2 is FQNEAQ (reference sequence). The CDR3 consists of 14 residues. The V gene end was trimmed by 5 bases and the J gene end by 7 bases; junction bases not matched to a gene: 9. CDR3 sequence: CASSENRGDLGYTF. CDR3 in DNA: TGTGCCAGCAGCGAAAACAGGGGGGATCTTGGCTACACCTTC.

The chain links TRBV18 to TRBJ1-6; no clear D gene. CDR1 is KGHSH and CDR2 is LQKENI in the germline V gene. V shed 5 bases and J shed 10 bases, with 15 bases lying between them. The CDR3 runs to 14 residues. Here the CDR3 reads CASSEVQRRSPLHF. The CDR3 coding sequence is TGTGCCAGCTCAGAGGTACAGAGGAGGTCACCCCTCCACTTT.

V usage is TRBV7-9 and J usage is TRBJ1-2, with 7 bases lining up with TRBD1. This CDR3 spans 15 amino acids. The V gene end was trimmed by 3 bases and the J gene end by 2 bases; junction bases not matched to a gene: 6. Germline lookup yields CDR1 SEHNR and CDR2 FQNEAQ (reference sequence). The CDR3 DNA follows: TGTGCCAGCAGCTTGGGGAACAGGGGAAACTATGGCTACACCTTC. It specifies CASSLGNRGNYGYTF.

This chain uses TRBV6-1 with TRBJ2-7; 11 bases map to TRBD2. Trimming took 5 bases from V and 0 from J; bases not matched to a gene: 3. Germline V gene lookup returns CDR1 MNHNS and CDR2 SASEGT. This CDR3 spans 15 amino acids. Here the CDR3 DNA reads TGTGCCAGCAGTCCCGGACTAGCGGGCTCCTACGAGCAGTACTTC. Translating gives CASSPGLAGSYEQYF.

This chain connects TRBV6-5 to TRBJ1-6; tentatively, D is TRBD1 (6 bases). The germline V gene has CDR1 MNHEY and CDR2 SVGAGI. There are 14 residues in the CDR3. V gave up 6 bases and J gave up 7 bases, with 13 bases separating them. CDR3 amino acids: CASSPQGWNSPLHF. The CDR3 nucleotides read TGTGCCAGCAGCCCCCAGGGGTGGAATTCACCCCTCCACTTT.

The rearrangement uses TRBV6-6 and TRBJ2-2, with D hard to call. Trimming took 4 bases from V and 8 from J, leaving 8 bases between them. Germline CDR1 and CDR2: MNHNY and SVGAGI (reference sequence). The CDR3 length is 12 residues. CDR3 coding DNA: TGTGCCAGCAGTTCCAGAGGAGGGGAGCTGTTTTTT. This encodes CASSSRGGELFF.

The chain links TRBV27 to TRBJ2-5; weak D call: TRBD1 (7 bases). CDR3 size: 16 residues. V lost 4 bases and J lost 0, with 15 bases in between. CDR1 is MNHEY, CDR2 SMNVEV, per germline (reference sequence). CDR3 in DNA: TGTGCCAGCAGTTCCGGGGGACAGCCGTACCAAGAGACCCAGTACTTC. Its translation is CASSSGGQPYQETQYF.

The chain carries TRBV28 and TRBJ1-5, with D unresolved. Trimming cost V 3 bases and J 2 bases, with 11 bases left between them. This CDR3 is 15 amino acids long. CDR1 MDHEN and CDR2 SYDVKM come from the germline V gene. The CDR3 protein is CASSLPAGGNQPQHF. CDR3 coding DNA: TGTGCCAGCAGTTTGCCCGCCGGGGGCAATCAGCCCCAGCATTTT.

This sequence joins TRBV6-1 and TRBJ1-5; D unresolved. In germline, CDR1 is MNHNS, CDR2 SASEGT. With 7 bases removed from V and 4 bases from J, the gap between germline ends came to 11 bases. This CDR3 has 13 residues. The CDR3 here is CASKGDGNQPQHF. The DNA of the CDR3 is TGTGCCAGCAAGGGAGACGGTAATCAGCCCCAGCATTTT.

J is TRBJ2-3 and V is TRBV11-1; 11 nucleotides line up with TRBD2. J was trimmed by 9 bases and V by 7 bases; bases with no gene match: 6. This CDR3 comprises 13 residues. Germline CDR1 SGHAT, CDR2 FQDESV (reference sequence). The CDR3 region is CASNERLAGTQYF. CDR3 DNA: TGTGCCAGCAACGAGAGACTAGCGGGGACGCAGTATTTT. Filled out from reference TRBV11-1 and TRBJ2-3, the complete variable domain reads EAEVAQSPRYKITEKSQAVAFWCDPISGHATLYWYRQILGQGPELLVQFQDESVVDDSQLPKDRFSAERLKGVDSTLKIQPAELGDSAMYLCASNERLAGTQYFGPGTRLTVL.

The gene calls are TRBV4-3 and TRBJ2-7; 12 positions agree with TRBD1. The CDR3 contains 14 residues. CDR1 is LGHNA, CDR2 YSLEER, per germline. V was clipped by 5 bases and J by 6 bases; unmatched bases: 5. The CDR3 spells CASSARDRGPEQYF. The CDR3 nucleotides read TGCGCCAGCAGCGCCCGGGACAGGGGGCCCGAGCAGTACTTC.

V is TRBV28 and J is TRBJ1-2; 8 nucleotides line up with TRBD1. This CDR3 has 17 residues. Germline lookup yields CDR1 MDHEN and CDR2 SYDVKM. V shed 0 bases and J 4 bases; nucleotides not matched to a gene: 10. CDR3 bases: TGTGCCAGCAGTTTATGGGAACAGGGGGACCTCCCCTATGGCTACACCTTC. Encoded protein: CASSLWEQGDLPYGYTF.

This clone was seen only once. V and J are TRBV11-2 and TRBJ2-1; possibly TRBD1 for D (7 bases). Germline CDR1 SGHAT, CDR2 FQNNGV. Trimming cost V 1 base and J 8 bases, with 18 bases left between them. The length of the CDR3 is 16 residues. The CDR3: CASSLVGAGGRHEQFF. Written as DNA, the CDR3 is TGTGCCAGCAGCTTAGTCGGGGCAGGGGGGCGACATGAGCAGTTCTTC.

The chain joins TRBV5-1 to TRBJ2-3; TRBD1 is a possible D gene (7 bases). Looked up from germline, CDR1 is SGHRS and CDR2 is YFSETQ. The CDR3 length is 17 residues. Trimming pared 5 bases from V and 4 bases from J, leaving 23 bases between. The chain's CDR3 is CASRGSGGSFLADTQYF. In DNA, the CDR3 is TGCGCCAGCAGGGGTTCAGGGGGGTCTTTTCTCGCAGATACGCAGTATTTT.

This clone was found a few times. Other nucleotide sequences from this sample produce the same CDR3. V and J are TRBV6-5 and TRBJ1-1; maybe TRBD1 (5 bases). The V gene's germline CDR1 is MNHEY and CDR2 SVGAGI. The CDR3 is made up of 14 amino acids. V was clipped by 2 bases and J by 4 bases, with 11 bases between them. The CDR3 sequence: CASSYGGAGTEAFF. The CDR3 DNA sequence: TGTGCCAGCAGTTACGGCGGGGCCGGCACTGAAGCTTTCTTT.

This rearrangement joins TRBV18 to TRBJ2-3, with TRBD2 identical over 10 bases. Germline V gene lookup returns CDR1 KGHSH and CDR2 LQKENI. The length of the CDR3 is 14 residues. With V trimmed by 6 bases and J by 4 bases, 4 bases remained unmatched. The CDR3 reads CASSERGGPDTQYF. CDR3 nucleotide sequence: TGTGCCAGCTCCGAGCGGGGGGGCCCAGATACGCAGTATTTT.

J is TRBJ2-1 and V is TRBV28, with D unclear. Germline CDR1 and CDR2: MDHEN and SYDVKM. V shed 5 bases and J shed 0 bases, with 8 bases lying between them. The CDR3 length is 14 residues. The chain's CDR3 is CASSILNSYNEQFF. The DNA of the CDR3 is TGTGCCAGCAGTATACTCAACTCCTACAATGAGCAGTTCTTC.

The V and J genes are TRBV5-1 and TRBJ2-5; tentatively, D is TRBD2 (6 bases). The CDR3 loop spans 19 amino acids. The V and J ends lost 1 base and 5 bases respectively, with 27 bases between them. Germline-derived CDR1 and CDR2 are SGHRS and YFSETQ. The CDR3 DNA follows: TGCGCCAGCAGCTTGATTCCTAAAGCGGCGGGGACCTCGTGGGAGACCCAGTACTTC. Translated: CASSLIPKAAGTSWETQYF.

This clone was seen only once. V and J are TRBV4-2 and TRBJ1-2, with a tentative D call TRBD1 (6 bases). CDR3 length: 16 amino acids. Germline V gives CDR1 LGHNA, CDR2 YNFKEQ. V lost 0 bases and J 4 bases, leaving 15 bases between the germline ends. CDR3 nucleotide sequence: TGTGCCAGCAGCCAAGATTCGGGGGGGGCTGGCTATGGCTACACCTTC. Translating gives CASSQDSGGAGYGYTF.

CDR3 in amino acids: CAWSRRGTTYNEQFF. The CDR3 region has the DNA TGTGCCTGGAGTAGAAGGGGGACGACCTACAATGAGCAGTTCTTC. The chain has TRBV30 and TRBJ2-1; D is perhaps TRBD1 (6 bases). With 2 bases removed from V and 2 bases from J, the gap between germline ends came to 13 bases. Germline V gene sequence: CDR1 GTSNPN, CDR2 SVGIG (reference sequence). CDR3 length: 15 amino acids.

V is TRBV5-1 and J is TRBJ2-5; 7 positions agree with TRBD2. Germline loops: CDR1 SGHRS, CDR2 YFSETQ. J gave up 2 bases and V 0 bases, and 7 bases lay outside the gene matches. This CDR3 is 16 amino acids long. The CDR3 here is CASSLAPGGEQETQYF. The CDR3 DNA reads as TGCGCCAGCAGCTTGGCTCCGGGGGGAGAACAAGAGACCCAGTACTTC. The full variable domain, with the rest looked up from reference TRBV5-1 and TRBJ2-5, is KAGVTQTPRYLIKTRGQQVTLSCSPISGHRSVSWYQQTPGQGLQFLFEYFSETQRNKGNFPGRFSGRQFSNSRSEMNVSTLELGDSALYLCASSLAPGGEQETQYFGPGTRLLVL.

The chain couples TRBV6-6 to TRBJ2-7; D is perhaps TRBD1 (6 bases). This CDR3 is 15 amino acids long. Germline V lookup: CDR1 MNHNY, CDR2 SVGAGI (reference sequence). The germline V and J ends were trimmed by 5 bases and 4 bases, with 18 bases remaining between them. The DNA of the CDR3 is TGTGCCAGCAGTGTCTCGGGACAAGGCCCTTACGAGCAGTACTTC. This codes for CASSVSGQGPYEQYF.

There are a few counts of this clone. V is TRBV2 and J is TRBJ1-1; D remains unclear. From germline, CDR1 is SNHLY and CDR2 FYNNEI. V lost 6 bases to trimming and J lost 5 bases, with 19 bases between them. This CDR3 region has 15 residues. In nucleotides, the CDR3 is TGTGCCAGCAGCCTAACCATAACCCCGGGTACTGAAGCTTTCTTT. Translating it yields CASSLTITPGTEAFF.